The 32 T cell receptor beta chains presented below share a single source sample, sequenced in a study of T-cell memory formation after mild COVID-19. TCRdb redid the calling of the 5' RACE reads with MiXCR, one entry per CDR3 protein. The data hold a few hundred thousand distinct CDR3 sequences, with roughly 19% observed a single time. Sequencing was carried out using PBMCs or a T cell subset sorted from them (not recorded which). Receptors were obtained from a man between 18 and 29 years old who had mild COVID-19 (a few samples of this study predate the infection). Cell type and time point are not known.

CDR3 protein: CASSHLAGGGVETQYF. For the CDR3, the DNA is TGCGCCAGCAGCCACTTAGCGGGGGGCGGCGTGGAGACCCAGTACTTC. The chain combines TRBV4-1 with TRBJ2-5, with 10 nucleotides matching TRBD2. Per germline, CDR1 MGHRA and CDR2 YSYEKL. This CDR3 is built from 16 residues. The V segment lost 3 bases and the J segment 5 bases; nucleotides outside the gene matches: 9.

The chain recombines TRBV7-2 with TRBJ1-1, with D perhaps TRBD1 (5 bases). Germline loops: CDR1 SGHTA, CDR2 FQGNSA. V was cut by 3 bases and J by 1 base, with 12 bases left in between. The CDR3 runs 15 residues. The CDR3 region has the DNA TGTGCCAGCAGCTTCGTTAGGCAGGGGAACACTGAAGCTTTCTTT. This gives the protein CASSFVRQGNTEAFF.

The V call is TRBV6-2 or TRBV6-3, the J call TRBJ1-1; D perhaps matches TRBD1 (5 bases). V was trimmed by 7 bases and J by 4 bases, leaving 13 bases between them. Germline V gives CDR1 MNHEY, CDR2 SVGEGT. The CDR3 runs to 13 residues. The CDR3 coding sequence is TGTGCCAGCACCTCCCCCGGGGGCACTGAAGCTTTCTTT. This gives the protein CASTSPGGTEAFF.

Only a few counts were recorded for this clonotype. The chain uses TRBV11-2 and TRBJ1-5; no reliable D call. Germline V gives CDR1 SGHAT, CDR2 FQNNGV. The CDR3 spans 15 residues. V was shortened by 2 bases and J by 6 bases, with 14 bases between the two germline ends. The CDR3 nucleotides are TGTGCCAGCAGCTTAAATTCGGGGTATCGTCAGCCCCAGCATTTT. Protein product: CASSLNSGYRQPQHF.

J is TRBJ2-3 and V is TRBV2, with D unclear. There are 15 residues in the CDR3. The V gene's germline CDR1 is SNHLY and CDR2 FYNNEI. The V end was cut by 1 base, the J end by 0 bases, with 8 bases between. The CDR3 sequence: CASSEGGSSTDTQYF. CDR3 DNA sequence: TGTGCCAGCAGTGAAGGGGGATCTAGCACAGATACGCAGTATTTT.

The V and J genes are TRBV12-3 or TRBV12-4 and TRBJ1-5; D unresolved. The CDR3 totals 16 residues. Trimming cost V 0 bases and J 0 bases, with 9 bases left between them. The CDR3 bases are TGTGCCAGCAGTTTAGCAACGGTAACTAGCAATCAGCCCCAGCATTTT. As protein: CASSLATVTSNQPQHF.

The rearrangement uses TRBV7-9 and TRBJ2-2, with D perhaps matching TRBD1 (5 bases). The CDR3 has 14 amino acids. The germline V and J ends were trimmed by 8 bases and 6 bases, with 16 bases remaining between them. Germline CDR1 and CDR2: SEHNR and FQNEAQ (reference sequence). CDR3: CASRPQGSAGELFF. The CDR3 region has the DNA TGTGCCAGCCGGCCCCAGGGATCGGCCGGGGAGCTGTTTTTT.

The V gene is TRBV6-1, the J gene TRBJ1-5, with D uncertain. The CDR3 spans 13 residues. Germline V gene data show CDR1 as MNHNS and CDR2 as SASEGT. V dropped 6 bases and J dropped 1 base, with 7 bases sitting between them. CDR3 region: CASRGWSNQPQHF. The CDR3 DNA reads as TGTGCCAGCAGAGGATGGAGCAATCAGCCCCAGCATTTT.

V and J are TRBV27 and TRBJ2-7; TRBD1 is a possible D gene (6 bases). This CDR3 has 13 amino acids. CDR1 MNHEY and CDR2 SMNVEV come from the germline V gene (reference sequence). V lost 5 bases and J 4 bases, leaving 12 bases between the germline ends. The CDR3 protein is CASSTGLFYEQYF. Written as DNA, the CDR3 is TGTGCCAGCAGTACAGGGCTATTTTACGAGCAGTACTTC.

V usage is TRBV5-1 and J usage is TRBJ2-3; 8 bases match TRBD1. The V and J ends lost 0 bases and 2 bases, in that order; junction bases with no gene match: 5. Germline V gene sequence: CDR1 SGHRS, CDR2 YFSETQ. The CDR3 is 16 amino acids. CDR3 sequence (DNA): TGCGCCAGCAGCTTGGCGCAGGGGGCCCCCACAGATACGCAGTATTTT. Translated, it gives CASSLAQGAPTDTQYF.

The rearrangement joins TRBV15 to TRBJ1-1; tentatively, D is TRBD1 (5 bases). The ends were cut back, 8 bases at V and 1 base at J, with 20 bases in the middle. Germline values: CDR1 LNHNV, CDR2 YYDKDF (reference sequence). The CDR3 has 16 amino acids. The CDR3 loop reads CATGRGGDRRNTEAFF. In nucleotides, the CDR3 is TGTGCCACCGGACGGGGGGGGGACCGGAGGAACACTGAAGCTTTCTTT.

This clonotype has a handful of counts. The V and J genes are TRBV7-3 and TRBJ2-1, with 8 bases fitting TRBD1. Germline CDR1 and CDR2: SGHTA and FQGTGA. This CDR3 comprises 15 residues. Trimming took 5 bases from V and 8 from J; bases not matched to a gene: 11. The CDR3 coding sequence is TGTGCCAGCAGCCCGGGACAGGCCTTACTCGATGAGCAGTTCTTC. Translating gives CASSPGQALLDEQFF.

This clonotype was observed a handful of times. The chain links TRBV15 to TRBJ1-6; 8 bases fit TRBD1. CDR3 length: 13 residues. Germline loops: CDR1 LNHNV, CDR2 YYDKDF (reference sequence). V trimming: 9 bases; J trimming: 11 bases; junction bases outside the gene matches: 9. CDR3 region: CATRDRLLAPLHF. The CDR3 DNA is TGTGCCACTAGGGACAGGCTTCTAGCACCCCTCCACTTT.

The chain employs TRBV5-1 and TRBJ2-5; 7 positions agree with TRBD1. The V gene's germline CDR1 is SGHRS and CDR2 YFSETQ. Trimming took 4 bases from V and 2 from J; bases not matched to a gene: 5. This CDR3 contains 14 residues. CDR3 in amino acids: CASSDPGQQETQYF. For the CDR3, the DNA is TGCGCCAGCAGCGACCCGGGACAGCAAGAGACCCAGTACTTC.

The V gene is TRBV7-2, the J gene TRBJ2-1, with TRBD2 matching over 12 bases. Germline trimming cut 4 bases from V and 6 bases from J; bases unmatched to any gene: 13. CDR3 length equals 18 residues. Germline lookup yields CDR1 SGHTA and CDR2 FQGNSA. In DNA form, the CDR3 reads TGTGCCAGCAGCTCAAACTTACTAGCGGGGGGAGGGTTCAATGAGCAGTTCTTC. It encodes CASSSNLLAGGGFNEQFF.

The V and J genes are TRBV7-6 and TRBJ2-2, with 8 positions matching TRBD2. The CDR3 loop spans 18 amino acids. Looked up from germline, CDR1 is SGHVS and CDR2 is FNYEAQ. V shed 1 base and J 2 bases; nucleotides not matched to a gene: 9. Here the CDR3 reads CASSLVGASGGNTGELFF. The CDR3 nucleotides are TGTGCCAGCAGCTTAGTGGGGGCGAGCGGGGGCAACACCGGGGAGCTGTTTTTT.

The rearrangement links TRBV7-9 to TRBJ2-3, with 7 bases fitting TRBD2. CDR3 length: 17 residues. Trimming cost V 0 bases and J 0 bases; bases outside gene matches: 6. The germline gives CDR1 SEHNR, CDR2 FQNEAQ (reference sequence). The CDR3 region has the DNA TGTGCCAGCAGCTTAGCGCGGGCTAGCGGAAGCACAGATACGCAGTATTTT. Protein product: CASSLARASGSTDTQYF.

The chain links TRBV25-1 to TRBJ2-5, with TRBD1 as a possible D gene (8 bases). The CDR3 sequence is 16 residues long. Germline V gene sequence: CDR1 MGHDK, CDR2 SYGVNS. With 2 bases removed from V and 1 base from J, the gap between germline ends came to 14 bases. Here the CDR3 reads CASSEKQGGPQETQYF. CDR3 DNA: TGTGCCAGCAGTGAAAAACAGGGGGGGCCCCAAGAGACCCAGTACTTC.

Only a few counts were recorded for this clonotype. V is TRBV12-3 or TRBV12-4 and J is TRBJ1-2, with 9 bases aligning to TRBD1. With V trimmed by 5 bases and J by 5 bases, 3 bases remained unmatched. The CDR3 runs 13 residues. As DNA, the CDR3 is TGTGCCAGCAGTGAAGGACAGGGGTATGGCTACACCTTC. It codes for CASSEGQGYGYTF.

The chain has TRBV7-2 and TRBJ2-7; TRBD1 aligns across 7 bases. V shed 6 bases, J shed 1 base, and the junction held 6 bases outside the gene matches. The CDR3 consists of 14 residues. Per germline, CDR1 SGHTA and CDR2 FQGNSA. The CDR3 coding sequence is TGTGCCAGCAGAACAGGGGACAGTTCCTACGAGCAGTACTTC. As protein: CASRTGDSSYEQYF.

In its sample, this clonotype was seen many times. The chain employs TRBV7-9 and TRBJ2-1, with a possible D match to TRBD2 (6 bases). The V end lost 4 bases, the J end lost 3 bases, and 19 bases lay between the germline ends. CDR3 length: 17 residues. Germline assignment: CDR1 SEHNR and CDR2 FQNEAQ (reference sequence). In DNA form, the CDR3 reads TGTGCCAGCAGCTCCGCCTTGCGGACGGGGGACTACAATGAGCAGTTCTTC. Residues: CASSSALRTGDYNEQFF.

This clonotype came up a few times. The chain recombines TRBV2 with TRBJ2-2, with 8 positions matching TRBD2. CDR3 length equals 15 residues. CDR1 SNHLY and CDR2 FYNNEI come from the germline V gene. J gave up 5 bases and V 8 bases, and 10 bases lay outside the gene matches. CDR3 in amino acids: CASLRRGGPTGELFF. The CDR3 bases are TGTGCCAGCCTCCGCCGGGGGGGGCCGACCGGGGAGCTGTTTTTT. Drawing the rest from reference TRBV2 and TRBJ2-2, the complete variable domain is EPEVTQTPSHQVTQMGQEVILRCVPISNHLYFYWYRQILGQKVEFLVSFYNNEISEKSEIFDDQFSVERPDGSNFTLKIRSTKLEDSAMYFCASLRRGGPTGELFFGEGSRLTVL.

This clonotype has just a few counts. The chain is built from TRBV7-9 and TRBJ1-2; D not resolved. V lost 5 bases and J 6 bases, leaving 16 bases between the germline ends. In germline, CDR1 is SEHNR, CDR2 FQNEAQ (reference sequence). The CDR3 loop spans 14 amino acids. CDR3 sequence: CASSNTGRDDGYTF. The CDR3 DNA is TGTGCCAGCAGCAACACCGGAAGGGATGATGGCTACACCTTC. The full variable domain, rest sourced from reference TRBV7-9 and TRBJ1-2, is DTGVSQNPRHKITKRGQNVTFRCDPISEHNRLYWYRQTLGQGPEFLTYFQNEAQLEKSRLLSDRFSAERPKGSFSTLEIQRTEQGDSAMYLCASSNTGRDDGYTFGSGTRLTVV.

This clonotype was counted many times. This sequence joins TRBV29-1 and TRBJ1-1; 7 bases line up with TRBD1. CDR1 SQVTM and CDR2 ANQGSEA come from the germline V gene. This CDR3 is built from 13 residues. V dropped 4 bases and J dropped 3; count of bases not matched to a gene: 5. CDR3 region: CSVVGTDYTEAFF. CDR3 DNA sequence: TGCAGCGTTGTGGGGACAGATTACACTGAAGCTTTCTTT.

CDR3 protein: CASSQLGLADHNEQFF. CDR3 coding DNA: TGTGCCAGCAGCCAATTAGGACTAGCGGACCACAATGAGCAGTTCTTC. This chain joins TRBV4-2 and TRBJ2-1, with TRBD2 identical over 10 bases. CDR1 LGHNA and CDR2 YNFKEQ come from the germline V gene. The CDR3 extends over 16 amino acids. The J segment lost 5 bases and the V segment lost 2 bases, leaving 6 bases of the junction unmatched.

This clonotype was seen more than once but under ten times. J is TRBJ2-1 and V is TRBV5-1, with 8 bases lining up with TRBD1. Germline V CDR1 and CDR2: SGHRS, YFSETQ. The CDR3 consists of 15 residues. J was trimmed by 4 bases and V by 3 bases; bases with no gene match: 6. CDR3 DNA sequence: TGCGCCAGCAGCTCCCAGGGGGCGTTATACAATGAGCAGTTCTTC. It codes for CASSSQGALYNEQFF. Together with reference TRBV5-1 and TRBJ2-1, the CDR3 gives the full variable domain: KAGVTQTPRYLIKTRGQQVTLSCSPISGHRSVSWYQQTPGQGLQFLFEYFSETQRNKGNFPGRFSGRQFSNSRSEMNVSTLELGDSALYLCASSSQGALYNEQFFGPGTRLTVL.

There are a few counts of this clonotype. The rearrangement links TRBV18 to TRBJ2-1; TRBD2 matches at 12 bases. Germline CDR1 and CDR2: KGHSH and LQKENI. The CDR3 extends over 16 amino acids. Trimming took 2 bases from V and 5 from J; bases not matched to a gene: 4. The CDR3 is CASSPSGTSGHNEQFF. In nucleotides, the CDR3 is TGTGCCAGCTCACCAAGTGGGACTAGCGGGCACAATGAGCAGTTCTTC. The whole variable domain, remainder taken from reference TRBV18 and TRBJ2-1, is NAGVMQNPRHLVRRRGQEARLRCSPMKGHSHVYWYRQLPEEGLKFMVYLQKENIIDESGMPKERFSAEFPKEGPSILRIQQVVRGDSAAYFCASSPSGTSGHNEQFFGPGTRLTVL.

V and J are TRBV7-8 and TRBJ2-1; 13 nucleotides match TRBD2. The CDR3 spans 17 residues. Germline lookup yields CDR1 SGHVS and CDR2 FQNEAQ. V was pared by 2 bases and J by 5 bases, with 6 bases of the junction left unmatched. The CDR3 reads CASSLLGLAGFHNEQFF. In nucleotides, the CDR3 is TGTGCCAGCAGCTTACTGGGACTAGCGGGGTTCCACAATGAGCAGTTCTTC.

This chain uses TRBV5-1 with TRBJ2-2, with D possibly matching TRBD2 (6 bases). The CDR3 length is 14 residues. Germline V CDR1 and CDR2: SGHRS, YFSETQ. The V end lost 6 bases, the J end lost 1 base, and 10 bases lay between the germline ends. The CDR3 DNA reads TGCGCCAGCACCGGGACTTTGAACACCGGGGAGCTGTTTTTT. It yields the protein CASTGTLNTGELFF.

The genes are TRBV10-3 and TRBJ1-2; D unclear. This CDR3 has 13 amino acids. Trimming cost V 3 bases and J 0 bases, with 5 bases left between them. CDR1 is ENHRY, CDR2 SYGVKD, per germline. In nucleotides, the CDR3 is TGTGCCATCAGTGATTCGGCTAACTATGGCTACACCTTC. This sequence encodes CAISDSANYGYTF.

The J gene is TRBJ2-6, the V gene TRBV5-4; 8 nucleotides match TRBD2. This CDR3 has 18 residues. V lost 0 bases, J lost 0 bases, and 5 bases stayed unmatched. Germline CDR1 reads SGHNT; CDR2 reads YYREEE (reference sequence). In nucleotides, the CDR3 is TGTGCCAGCAGCTTGGCCGGGAGGGCCAGCTCTGGGGCCAACGTCCTGACTTTC. This sequence encodes CASSLAGRASSGANVLTF.

The rearrangement links TRBV4-3 to TRBJ1-4; D might be TRBD1 (6 bases). Germline CDR1 LGHNA, CDR2 YSLEER. This CDR3 region has 17 residues. V was cut by 1 base and J by 8 bases, with 20 bases left in between. CDR3 sequence: CASSQGVSGAVREKLFF. CDR3 coding DNA: TGCGCCAGCAGCCAAGGGGTATCAGGGGCGGTTCGGGAAAAACTGTTTTTT.